This T cell receptor beta chain was identified during a study of blood T cell repertoires in COVID-19. Whole-study context: Samples representing acute and convalescent COVID-19 were sourced from the United States, Italy and Spain. T cells, B-cell-depleted T cells, or PBMCs provided the cDNA or gDNA that served as material.

Seattle patients were enrolled during active infection and followed longitudinally. Germline-derived CDR1 and CDR2 are SNHLY and FYNNEI. Trimming left V 1 base short and J 6 bases short, with 13 bases between. The CDR3 length is 15 residues. As handled by the study authors: Cell counts per sample came from amplifying reference gene primers. Profiling relied on immunoSEQ multiplex PCR, and the TCRdb table lists in-frame clones only, not all of them. That table furnishes V, J and clone size, whereas the DNA furnished D and trimming. Altogether tens of thousands of clones are present, roughly 85% being singletons, with the ten largest covering roughly 9.3%.

This TCR was sampled from a man aged 45-65 years with COVID-19, enrolled during active disease. Material for sequencing was peripheral blood. The V gene is TRBV2, the J gene TRBJ2-1, with TRBD2 as a possible D gene (5 bases). The CDR3 loop is CASSEGRIGRNEQFF. CDR3 nucleotides: TGTGCCAGCAGTGAAGGGAGGATAGGACGCAATGAGCAGTTCTTC.